These 26 T cell receptor beta chains came from one sample sequenced in a study of cytomegalovirus exposure and HLA in healthy donors. This PCR relied on a set of 60 Vbeta primers and 13 Jbeta primers. Only in-frame clones appear in the TCRdb table, and some are missing; sequencing was by immunoSEQ multiplex PCR. The sample data list about 190,000 clones. The sample was PBMCs. These receptors originate from a man aged 30 to 39 in good health and CMV-seronegative.

The chain joins TRBV5-4 to TRBJ1-1, with 7 bases matching TRBD1. This CDR3 is built from 12 residues. The V gene's germline CDR1 is SGHNT and CDR2 YYREEE (reference sequence). V gave up 5 bases and J gave up 7 bases; unmatched junction bases: 5. The CDR3 spells CASRGTDFEAFF. Written as DNA, the CDR3 is TGTGCCAGCAGGGGGACAGATTTTGAAGCTTTCTTT.

V is TRBV5-4 and J is TRBJ2-7; D gene unclear. Germline V CDR1 and CDR2: SGHNT, YYREEE (reference sequence). The CDR3 runs 16 residues. Trimming took off 0 bases at V and 1 base at J, with 14 bases between the two ends. The CDR3 nucleotides read TGTGCCAGCAGCTTGGGGTTGACAACCCAATCCTACGAGCAGTACTTC. Encoded protein: CASSLGLTTQSYEQYF.

The genes are TRBV5-6 and TRBJ2-5; no definite D call. With 7 bases removed from V and 0 bases from J, the gap between germline ends came to 13 bases. CDR1 and CDR2 (germline): SGHDT, YYEEEE. The CDR3 is 14 amino acids. DNA of the CDR3: TGTGCCAGCGCCGAAGAGAGTTACCAAGAGACCCAGTACTTC. Its translation is CASAEESYQETQYF.

Points on this clone: The sample holds other DNA sequences that translate to the same CDR3. The rearrangement links TRBV7-2 to TRBJ1-1; 9 bases are shared with TRBD1. Losses at the gene ends were 11 bases for V and 5 bases for J; bases not matched to a gene: 9. The CDR3 is 13 amino acids. In germline, CDR1 is SGHTA, CDR2 FQGNSA. CDR3 loop: CAGYLDRGTEAFF. The CDR3 DNA reads TGTGCCGGATATCTGGACAGGGGTACTGAAGCTTTCTTT.

The genes are TRBV5-1 and TRBJ2-5, with D possibly TRBD1 on 5 matching bases. The J call may not be correct, given that the DNA end is closer to TRBJ2-7. The CDR3 has 14 amino acids. Germline loops: CDR1 SGHRS, CDR2 YFSETQ. DNA of the CDR3: TGCGCCAGCAGCGTGGAAGTTGACAGATACGAGCAGTACTTC. This encodes CASSVEVDRYEQYF.

V and J are TRBV11-2 and TRBJ2-5; D is unresolved. V lost 5 bases, J lost 5 bases, and 3 bases lay in between. The length of the CDR3 is 10 residues. Per the germline V gene, CDR1 is SGHAT and CDR2 is FQNNGV. CDR3 sequence: CASSRETQYF. For the CDR3, the DNA is TGTGCCAGCAGCCGGGAGACCCAGTACTTC. The whole variable domain, remainder taken from reference TRBV11-2 and TRBJ2-5, is EAGVAQSPRYKIIEKRQSVAFWCNPISGHATLYWYQQILGQGPKLLIQFQNNGVVDDSQLPKDRFSAERLKGVDSTLKIQPAKLEDSAVYLCASSRETQYFGPGTRLLVL.

The chain is built from TRBV28 and TRBJ2-7; TRBD2 matches at 8 bases. Germline V gene sequence: CDR1 MDHEN, CDR2 SYDVKM. Trimming cost V 5 bases and J 7 bases; bases outside gene matches: 10. CDR3 size: 14 residues. CDR3 sequence (DNA): TGTGCCAGCAGTCCCGGGGGGGTTTACGAGGAGCAGTACTTC. It translates to CASSPGGVYEEQYF.

This sequence joins TRBV7-9 and TRBJ2-7, with 15 bases matching TRBD2. The germline V gene encodes CDR1 SEHNR and CDR2 FQNEAQ (reference sequence). The V gene end was trimmed by 6 bases and the J gene end by 6 bases; junction bases not matched to a gene: 3. This CDR3 contains 14 residues. Written as DNA, the CDR3 is TGTGCCAGCAGGTTGGGACTAGCGGGAGGCGAGCAGTACTTC. It encodes CASRLGLAGGEQYF.

J is TRBJ2-7 and V is TRBV9; 12 nucleotides agree with TRBD2. V lost 4 bases and J lost 6; bases outside the gene matches: 8. Per germline, CDR1 SGDLS and CDR2 YYNGEE. CDR3 length equals 15 residues. This chain's CDR3 is CASSPPTSGSGEQYF. CDR3 DNA: TGTGCCAGCAGCCCGCCGACTAGCGGGAGTGGCGAGCAGTACTTC.

This chain joins TRBV29-1 and TRBJ2-3; D may be TRBD1 (9 bases). Germline V gene lookup returns CDR1 SQVTM and CDR2 ANQGSEA. This CDR3 is 17 amino acids long. Trimming took 7 bases from V and 4 from J, leaving 27 bases between them. The CDR3 bases are TGCAGCGGGGGACAGGGCCCTAGCGGGTACTATGCAGATACGCAGTATTTT. Its translation: CSGGQGPSGYYADTQYF.

This sequence joins TRBV9 and TRBJ2-1, with 10 bases that match TRBD2. The CDR3 loop spans 19 amino acids. The ends lost 0 bases at V and 0 bases at J; junction bases unmatched: 9. Germline V gene lookup returns CDR1 SGDLS and CDR2 YYNGEE. The CDR3 DNA sequence: TGTGCCAGCAGCGTAGCTAGCGGGGGCTCTGAGACCTCCTACAATGAGCAGTTCTTC. Its protein is CASSVASGGSETSYNEQFF.

V gene TRBV27 combines with J gene TRBJ1-6, with 9 bases identical to TRBD1. CDR1 and CDR2 (germline): MNHEY, SMNVEV (reference sequence). This CDR3 has 18 residues. Losses at the gene ends were 5 bases for V and 5 bases for J; bases not matched to a gene: 13. As DNA, the CDR3 is TGTGCCAGCAGTCAGCAAATCCCGACAGGGGGAGATAATTCACCCCTCCACTTT. Encoded protein: CASSQQIPTGGDNSPLHF.

The genes are TRBV5-6 and TRBJ1-2, with 8 bases identical to TRBD1. With V trimmed by 0 bases and J by 3 bases, 1 base remained unmatched. Germline V gene lookup returns CDR1 SGHDT and CDR2 YYEEEE. The CDR3 is made up of 14 amino acids. The CDR3 reads CASSLGTGYYGYTF. The CDR3 coding sequence is TGTGCCAGCAGCTTGGGGACAGGGTACTATGGCTACACCTTC. Based on the CDR3 plus reference TRBV5-6 and TRBJ1-2, the full variable domain is DAGVTQSPTHLIKTRGQQVTLRCSPKSGHDTVSWYQQALGQGPQFIFQYYEEEERQRGNFPDRFSGHQFPNYSSELNVNALLLGDSALYLCASSLGTGYYGYTFGSGTRLTVV.

The genes are TRBV2 and TRBJ2-7; D possibly corresponds to TRBD1 (5 bases). Trimming shortened V by 4 bases and J by 7 bases, and 17 bases separated the two germline ends. Per the germline V gene, CDR1 is SNHLY and CDR2 is FYNNEI. The CDR3 has 14 residues. For the CDR3, the DNA is TGTGCCAGCAGTGTGAACAGGCCCTCAGAAGAGCAGTACTTC. Translating it yields CASSVNRPSEEQYF.

The V and J genes are TRBV5-1 and TRBJ2-1, with TRBD2 matching over 9 bases. CDR1 and CDR2 from the germline V gene are SGHRS and YFSETQ. CDR3 length equals 13 residues. With V trimmed by 4 bases and J by 8 bases, 4 bases remained unmatched. Written as DNA, the CDR3 is TGCGCCAGCAGCCTTAGCGGGAGTGATGAGCAGTTCTTC. This codes for CASSLSGSDEQFF.

This rearrangement joins TRBV30 to TRBJ2-5, with D possibly being TRBD2 (6 bases). The V end lost 1 base, the J end lost 5 bases, and 20 bases lay between the germline ends. CDR1 is GTSNPN and CDR2 is SVGIG in the germline V gene (reference sequence). The CDR3 runs to 16 residues. The CDR3 DNA reads TGTGCCTGGAGTGGGGGGGTAGCTGAGGGTGTTGAGACCCAGTACTTC. This sequence encodes CAWSGGVAEGVETQYF.

The chain carries TRBV15 and TRBJ2-3, with 9 bases lining up with TRBD2. Germline trimming cut 0 bases from V and 4 bases from J; bases unmatched to any gene: 11. Germline V gene data show CDR1 as LNHNV and CDR2 as YYDKDF (reference sequence). The CDR3 is made up of 18 amino acids. The CDR3 nucleotides are TGTGCCACCAGCAGAGATAAGGGGGTAGCGGGAGAATCAGATACGCAGTATTTT. This gives the protein CATSRDKGVAGESDTQYF.

V gene TRBV6-5 combines with J gene TRBJ1-5, with TRBD1 matching over 7 bases. The CDR3 is 14 residues long. Germline CDR1 reads MNHEY; CDR2 reads SVGAGI. J lost 3 bases, V lost 6 bases, and 5 bases had no gene match. CDR3 sequence: CASSLQGPNQPQHF. In DNA form, the CDR3 reads TGTGCCAGCAGCCTACAGGGGCCCAATCAGCCCCAGCATTTT.

The V and J genes are TRBV19 and TRBJ2-6; TRBD2 might be the D (5 bases). V lost 10 bases and J 3 bases, leaving 13 bases between the germline ends. The CDR3 has 14 residues. Germline CDR1 is LNHDA and CDR2 is SQIVND (reference sequence). The CDR3 DNA is TGTGCCACCGTCGGGATAAGTGGGGCCAACGTCCTGACTTTC. Its translation is CATVGISGANVLTF.

V and J are TRBV5-1 and TRBJ2-7; 8 bases match TRBD2. V lost 3 bases, J lost 5 bases, and 13 bases stayed unmatched. Per germline, CDR1 SGHRS and CDR2 YFSETQ. The CDR3 is made up of 16 amino acids. CDR3 sequence (DNA): TGCGCCAGCAGCTCCGGGGGGGACTCAGGGGTTCACGAGCAGTACTTC. Its protein product is CASSSGGDSGVHEQYF.

The chain combines TRBV11-3 with TRBJ1-1; 9 nucleotides align to TRBD1. The V and J ends lost 8 bases and 1 base, in that order; junction bases with no gene match: 11. Germline assignment: CDR1 SGHNT and CDR2 YENEEA. The CDR3 length is 16 residues. CDR3 nucleotide sequence: TGTGCCAGCTCCGGAGGGACAGGGCATCCGAACACTGAAGCTTTCTTT. This sequence encodes CASSGGTGHPNTEAFF. Full variable domain (outside the CDR3, taken from reference TRBV11-3 and TRBJ1-1): EAGVVQSPRYKIIEKKQPVAFWCNPISGHNTLYWYLQNLGQGPELLIRYENEEAVDDSQLPKDRFSAERLKGVDSTLKIQPAELGDSAVYLCASSGGTGHPNTEAFFGQGTRLTVV.

The rearrangement uses TRBV27 and TRBJ2-1; D is undetermined. The CDR3 contains 15 residues. Per the germline V gene, CDR1 is MNHEY and CDR2 is SMNVEV (reference sequence). The V end lost 0 bases, the J end lost 2 bases, and 8 bases lay between the germline ends. The CDR3 sequence is CASSLSHSPYNEQFF. The CDR3 DNA is TGTGCCAGCAGTTTATCGCACAGCCCCTACAATGAGCAGTTCTTC.

This chain connects TRBV10-3 to TRBJ2-7, with 10 nucleotides matching TRBD1. This CDR3 region has 14 residues. V trimming: 6 bases; J trimming: 5 bases; junction bases outside the gene matches: 7. The V gene's germline CDR1 is ENHRY and CDR2 SYGVKD. The CDR3 nucleotides are TGTGCCATCAGGACGGACAGGGGGTCCGACGAGCAGTACTTC. Translation: CAIRTDRGSDEQYF.

The J gene is TRBJ1-5, the V gene TRBV27, with D tentatively TRBD1 (5 bases). Trimming removed 3 bases from V and 4 bases from J, with 7 bases in between. This CDR3 has 13 amino acids. CDR1 and CDR2 (germline): MNHEY, SMNVEV (reference sequence). The CDR3 nucleotides are TGTGCCAGCAGTTTCCGGGGGAATCAGCCCCAGCATTTT. It is translated as CASSFRGNQPQHF.

V and J are TRBV6-5 and TRBJ2-7, with D tentatively TRBD2 (5 bases). With 5 bases removed from V and 4 bases from J, the gap between germline ends came to 18 bases. Germline assignment: CDR1 MNHEY and CDR2 SVGAGI. CDR3 length: 15 amino acids. This CDR3 reads CASSTDGVGVYEQYF. CDR3 in DNA: TGTGCCAGCAGTACGGACGGAGTCGGGGTATACGAGCAGTACTTC.

The genes are TRBV28 and TRBJ2-1; TRBD2 is a possible D gene (5 bases). V was shortened by 6 bases and J by 9 bases, with 24 bases between the two germline ends. The CDR3 length is 16 residues. In germline, CDR1 is MDHEN, CDR2 SYDVKM. CDR3 residues: CASRKPPPARGSEQFF. The CDR3 DNA sequence: TGTGCCAGCAGGAAACCCCCACCGGCCCGGGGTTCTGAGCAGTTCTTC.